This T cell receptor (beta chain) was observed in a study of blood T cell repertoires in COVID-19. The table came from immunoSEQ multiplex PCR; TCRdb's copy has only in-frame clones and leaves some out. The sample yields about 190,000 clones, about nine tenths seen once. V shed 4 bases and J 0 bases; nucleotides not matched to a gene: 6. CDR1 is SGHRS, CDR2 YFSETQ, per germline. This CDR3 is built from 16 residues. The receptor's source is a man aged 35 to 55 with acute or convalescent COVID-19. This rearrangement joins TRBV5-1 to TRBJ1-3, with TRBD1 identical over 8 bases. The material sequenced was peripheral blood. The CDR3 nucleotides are TGCGCCAGCAGCCTACAGGGGGTGAGCTCTGGAAACACCATATATTTT. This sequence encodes CASSLQGVSSGNTIYF.